The subject of this entry is one TCR beta chain. This sample was taken from a study of breast tumors, draining lymph nodes, adjacent tissues. TCRdb fed the multiplex PCR reads into MiXCR, producing one record per CDR3 protein. The table lists about 270,000 distinct CDR3 sequences, more than 30% of them singletons, with over 0.95% in the top ten. Samples came from axillary lymph nodes draining the breast cancer. Trimming left V 3 bases short and J 0 bases short, with 14 bases between. The length of the CDR3 is 16 residues. Germline values: CDR1 LNHNV, CDR2 YYDKDF (reference sequence). The rearrangement uses TRBV15 and TRBJ1-2; D possibly corresponds to TRBD1 (6 bases). The sample was axillary lymph node tissue. This TCR was recovered from a female donor with breast cancer. Some clones in this sample may be carry-over from other donors' samples. Here the CDR3 DNA reads TGTGCCACCAGCAGGTATTTACAGGGCCCTAACTATGGCTACACCTTC. As protein: CATSRYLQGPNYGYTF. Full variable domain (remainder filled in from reference TRBV15 and TRBJ1-2): DAMVIQNPRYQVTQFGKPVTLSCSQTLNHNVMYWYQQKSSQAPKLLFHYYDKDFNNEADTPDNFQSRRPNTSFCFLDIRSPGLGDTAMYLCATSRYLQGPNYGYTFGSGTRLTVV.